What follows describes a single T cell receptor (beta chain). Its antigen is still unknown. TCRdb keeps only in-frame clones here, not all; method: immunoSEQ multiplex PCR. The profile shows 510,000 or so clones, around 85% of them singletons. The treatment denotes: roughly 19 received Ad26.COV2.S at low or high dose, single or two shots; 5 received placebo; per-sample allocation not given. Samples were taken on day 63 after the first vaccine or placebo injection. Whoever gave the sample was an adult aged 18-55 years in Boston. The data were obtained in a study of Ad26.COV2.S vaccination and SARS-CoV-2 variants. At the level of the study: Donor got 5x10^10 or 1x10^11 viral particles of Ad26.COV2.S. Whole-study results and caveats: Total T cell responses, in the TCR breadth and depth analyses, may have been underestimated. Spike-specific responses of CD8+ and CD4+ T cells were reported to display substantial breadth after vaccination.

Germline loops: CDR1 ENHRY, CDR2 SYGVKD. This CDR3 comprises 13 residues. Trimming removed 6 bases from V and 7 bases from J, with 13 bases in between. This TCR was sampled from a person aged 18-65 years who received the Ad26.COV2.S COVID-19 vaccine or a placebo. The input for sequencing was peripheral blood, taken in a trial of Ad26.COV2.S vaccine versus placebo. The chain has TRBV10-3 and TRBJ2-1, with a weak D call TRBD1 (5 bases). The CDR3 protein is CAIRGPRGNEQFF. DNA for the CDR3: TGTGCCATCAGGGGGCCCCGCGGTAATGAGCAGTTCTTC.